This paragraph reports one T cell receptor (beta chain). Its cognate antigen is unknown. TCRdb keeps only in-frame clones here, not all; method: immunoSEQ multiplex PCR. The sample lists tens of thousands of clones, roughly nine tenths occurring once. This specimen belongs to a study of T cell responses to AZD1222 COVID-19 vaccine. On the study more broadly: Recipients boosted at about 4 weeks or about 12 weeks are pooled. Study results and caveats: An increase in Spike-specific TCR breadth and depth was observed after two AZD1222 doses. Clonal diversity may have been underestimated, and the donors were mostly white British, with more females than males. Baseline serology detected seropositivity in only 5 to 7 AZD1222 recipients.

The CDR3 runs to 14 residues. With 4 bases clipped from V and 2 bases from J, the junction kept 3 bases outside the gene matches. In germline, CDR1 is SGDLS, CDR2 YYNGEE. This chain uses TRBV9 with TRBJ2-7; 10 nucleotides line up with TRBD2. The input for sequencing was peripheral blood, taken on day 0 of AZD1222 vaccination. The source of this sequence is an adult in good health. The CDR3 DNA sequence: TGTGCCAGCAGCCCTAGCGGGAGTACCTACGAGCAGTACTTC. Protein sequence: CASSPSGSTYEQYF.